This T cell receptor beta chain comes out of a study of T cells in localized non-small cell lung cancer. Study results and caveats: Adjacent lung had a median 57 of the 100 largest tumor clones.

Trimming took 4 bases from V and 3 from J; bases not matched to a gene: 9. This CDR3 spans 15 amino acids. In germline, CDR1 is SGHRS, CDR2 YFSETQ. A remark on this clone: Its antigen is not known.

The data were produced by immunoSEQ multiplex PCR, yet TCRdb's version contains in-frame clones alone and is incomplete. The data contain tens of thousands of clones, over 70% of them singletons. The sample in question was peripheral blood, obtained before any cancer treatment. This chain connects TRBV5-1 to TRBJ1-2; 7 nucleotides align to TRBD1. The TCR sequence derives from a male donor older than 55 with stage III squamous cell lung carcinoma. The CDR3 region is CASSLLPGTDYGYTF. The CDR3 coding sequence is TGCGCCAGCAGCCTCCTACCCGGGACAGACTATGGCTACACCTTC.